A single sample is the source of the 18 T cell receptor beta chains below, sequenced in a study of shared clonotypes between healthy human individuals. Assay: immunoSEQ multiplex PCR; the TCRdb copy retains only in-frame clones and omits some. In the table there are millions of clones, roughly 91% of which are singletons. The naive CD8 population came from CD45RO-negative cells selected for CCR7, without terminally differentiated effector memory CD45RA+ cells. Sequencing was done on a sample of naive CD8+ T cells from PBMCs. The receptors come from a man aged 18 to 30 in good health. Some clones in this sample may be carry-over from other donors' samples.

This rearrangement joins TRBV5-8 to TRBJ2-7; D possibly corresponds to TRBD2 (5 bases). V dropped 6 bases and J dropped 6 bases, with 19 bases sitting between them. The CDR3 has 14 amino acids. Looked up from germline, CDR1 is SGHTS and CDR2 is YDEGEE. CDR3 nucleotide sequence: TGTGCCAGCACCTGGCGGGCAGGCGGGCGCGAGCAGTACTTC. The encoded protein is CASTWRAGGREQYF.

The chain recombines TRBV27 with TRBJ2-7; 8 nucleotides line up with TRBD2. Germline CDR1 is MNHEY and CDR2 is SMNVEV (reference sequence). With V trimmed by 8 bases and J by 8 bases, 14 bases remained unmatched. The CDR3 is 14 amino acids. CDR3 sequence: CASREGEGWYKQYF. CDR3 DNA sequence: TGTGCCAGCCGGGAGGGCGAGGGTTGGTATAAGCAGTACTTC.

This clone was observed a single time. Within the sample, other DNA sequences also encode this same CDR3. The rearrangement links TRBV6-5 to TRBJ1-5, with 9 bases lining up with TRBD1. The germline V gene encodes CDR1 MNHEY and CDR2 SVGAGI. CDR3 length equals 15 residues. V gave up 5 bases and J gave up 0 bases; unmatched junction bases: 2. The CDR3 bases are TGTGCCAGCAGTCCGACAGGGGGTAGCAATCAGCCCCAGCATTTT. Protein sequence: CASSPTGGSNQPQHF.

The J gene is TRBJ1-5, the V gene TRBV2; D may be TRBD1 (5 bases). Trimming took 6 bases from V and 5 from J, leaving 20 bases between them. CDR1 and CDR2 from the germline V gene are SNHLY and FYNNEI. This CDR3 has 16 amino acids. CDR3 loop: CASRSNPWDGDQPQHF. The CDR3 DNA follows: TGTGCCAGCAGATCTAATCCTTGGGACGGGGATCAGCCCCAGCATTTT.

This clone was found a few times. The genes are TRBV5-6 and TRBJ1-5; D gene uncertain. CDR1 SGHDT and CDR2 YYEEEE come from the germline V gene. V shed 1 base and J shed 0 bases, with 5 bases lying between them. The CDR3 runs to 14 residues. The CDR3, as DNA: TGTGCCAGCAGCTTGCAATCTAGCAATCAGCCCCAGCATTTT. It is translated as CASSLQSSNQPQHF.

The CDR3 protein is CSVAGGVLAGGGSYNEQFF. The CDR3 coding sequence is TGCAGCGTTGCAGGGGGAGTACTAGCGGGAGGAGGTAGCTACAATGAGCAGTTCTTC. V usage is TRBV29-1 and J usage is TRBJ2-1; the match to TRBD2 covers 12 bases. J gave up 3 bases and V 4 bases, and 16 bases lay outside the gene matches. Germline CDR1 SQVTM, CDR2 ANQGSEA. The CDR3 loop spans 19 amino acids.

A remark on this clone: Other DNA sequences of this sample code for an identical CDR3. Written as DNA, the CDR3 is TGTGCCAGCAGTACTGGACAGGGGACCTACGAGCAGTACTTC. This codes for CASSTGQGTYEQYF. The chain carries TRBV27 and TRBJ2-7, with TRBD1 matching 9 bases. CDR1 is MNHEY, CDR2 SMNVEV, per germline (reference sequence). There are 14 residues in the CDR3. V was pared by 5 bases and J by 2 bases, with 4 bases of the junction left unmatched.

V usage is TRBV10-2 and J usage is TRBJ1-1; D is unclear. The germline CDR1 and CDR2 sequences are WSHSY and SAAADI. The CDR3 covers 13 residues. Trimming removed 7 bases at V and 0 bases at J, with 9 bases between. CDR3 sequence: CASKQQLNTEAFF. CDR3 coding DNA: TGCGCCAGCAAGCAGCAGTTGAACACTGAAGCTTTCTTT.

The chain couples TRBV6-1 to TRBJ2-1, with TRBD2 matching 13 bases. The CDR3 runs to 17 residues. The V gene end was trimmed by 0 bases and the J gene end by 10 bases; junction bases not matched to a gene: 9. Per germline, CDR1 MNHNS and CDR2 SASEGT. CDR3 DNA sequence: TGTGCCAGCAGTGAAGCGCTTACTGTGACTAGCGGGGGGGAGCAGTTCTTC. This codes for CASSEALTVTSGGEQFF.

This chain connects TRBV19 to TRBJ2-1, with 9 bases lining up with TRBD2. This CDR3 is built from 15 residues. Germline V CDR1 and CDR2: LNHDA, SQIVND (reference sequence). V trimming: 10 bases; J trimming: 3 bases; junction bases outside the gene matches: 10. The CDR3 sequence is CATKIAGAGYNEQFF. CDR3 sequence (DNA): TGTGCCACCAAGATAGCGGGAGCAGGCTACAATGAGCAGTTCTTC.

The genes are TRBV10-3 and TRBJ1-4; D gene uncertain. The CDR3 spans 13 residues. Deletions cut 4 bases from V and 11 bases from J, with 14 bases between. CDR1 and CDR2 from the germline V gene are ENHRY and SYGVKD. DNA for the CDR3: TGTGCCATCAGTGGATCACAGTTAGAGAAACTGTTTTTT. Its protein is CAISGSQLEKLFF.

CDR3 region: CASSVYGGRETQYF. CDR3 nucleotide sequence: TGTGCCAGCAGCGTTTATGGGGGGCGGGAGACCCAGTACTTC. The V gene is TRBV9, the J gene TRBJ2-5; D may be TRBD1 or TRBD2 (6 bases each). V dropped 2 bases and J dropped 5 bases, with 13 bases sitting between them. The CDR3 is 14 residues long. The germline gives CDR1 SGDLS, CDR2 YYNGEE. The variable domain in full, completed from reference TRBV9 and TRBJ2-5, reads DSGVTQTPKHLITATGQRVTLRCSPRSGDLSVYWYQQSLDQGLQFLIQYYNGEERAKGNILERFSAQQFPDLHSELNLSSLELGDSALYFCASSVYGGRETQYFGPGTRLLVL.

J is TRBJ1-1 and V is TRBV21-1; the table gives TRBD1 as D, unverified against the DNA. TRBV21-1 is tagged as a pseudogene. CDR3 length: 16 amino acids. The CDR3 sequence: CASSKAIGRGGTEAFF. In nucleotides, the CDR3 is TGTGCCAGCAGCAAAGCGATCGGCAGGGGCGGCACTGAAGCTTTCTTT.

V is TRBV11-2 and J is TRBJ1-1, with 10 bases matching TRBD1. The trim removed 3 bases at V and 1 base at J, leaving 5 bases unmatched. CDR1 SGHAT and CDR2 FQNNGV come from the germline V gene. This CDR3 is 16 amino acids long. CDR3 in DNA: TGTGCCAGCAGCTTTGGCGACAGGGGGCAGAACACTGAAGCTTTCTTT. It translates to CASSFGDRGQNTEAFF.

This rearrangement joins TRBV27 to TRBJ2-1; perhaps TRBD1 as D (5 bases). The V end was cut by 8 bases, the J end by 10 bases, with 24 bases between. The CDR3 has 15 amino acids. Germline V gene sequence: CDR1 MNHEY, CDR2 SMNVEV (reference sequence). The DNA for the CDR3 is TGTGCCAGCCGCTCCAGGGAAGACCCATCTAGAGAGCAGTTCTTC. This gives the protein CASRSREDPSREQFF.

This chain's CDR3 is CAARVAGGSYNEQFF. The CDR3, as DNA: TGTGCCGCGAGAGTAGCGGGAGGGTCTTACAATGAGCAGTTCTTC. This chain connects TRBV27 to TRBJ2-1; 11 bases align to TRBD2. After removal of 11 bases from V and 4 bases from J, the junction contained 10 bases not matched to a gene. CDR3 size: 15 residues. Germline V gene sequence: CDR1 MNHEY, CDR2 SMNVEV (reference sequence).

The rearrangement joins TRBV6-1 to TRBJ2-3, with 8 bases that match TRBD2. Losses at the gene ends were 9 bases for V and 3 bases for J; bases not matched to a gene: 8. The CDR3 length is 14 residues. Germline assignment: CDR1 MNHNS and CDR2 SASEGT. CDR3 region: CASSAGVGTDTQYF. CDR3 coding DNA: TGTGCCAGTTCAGCGGGAGTAGGGACAGATACGCAGTATTTT.

V and J are TRBV9 and TRBJ2-7; a weak D match, TRBD1 (5 bases). The CDR3 length is 14 residues. Germline V lookup: CDR1 SGDLS, CDR2 YYNGEE. V lost 3 bases to trimming and J lost 2 bases, with 12 bases between them. The CDR3 sequence: CASSDNRLPYEQYF. For the CDR3, the DNA is TGTGCCAGCAGCGACAACAGGTTGCCCTACGAGCAGTACTTC.